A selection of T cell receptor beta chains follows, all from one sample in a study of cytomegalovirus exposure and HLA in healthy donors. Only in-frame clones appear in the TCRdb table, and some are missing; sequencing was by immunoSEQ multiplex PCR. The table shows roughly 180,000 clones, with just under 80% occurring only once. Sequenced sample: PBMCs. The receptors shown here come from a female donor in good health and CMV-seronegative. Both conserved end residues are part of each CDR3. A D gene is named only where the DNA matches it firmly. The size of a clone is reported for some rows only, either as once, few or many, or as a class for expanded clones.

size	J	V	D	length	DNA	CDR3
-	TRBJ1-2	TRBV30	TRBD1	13	TGTGCCATCAGGACAGGGTGGGACTTTGGCTACACCTTC	CAIRTGWDFGYTF
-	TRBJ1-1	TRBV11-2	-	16	TGTGCCAGCAGCTCAGGGGTCAGGTCTTCGGGAACTGAAGCTTTCTTT	CASSSGVRSSGTEAFF
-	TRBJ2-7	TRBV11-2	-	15	TGTGCCAGCAGCTTCGGACGGAGGAGCTCCTACGAGCAGTACTTC	CASSFGRRSSYEQYF
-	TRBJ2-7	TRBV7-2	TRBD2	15	TGTGCCAGCAGCGAGACTAGCGGTTTCTCCTACGAGCAGTACTTC	CASSETSGFSYEQYF
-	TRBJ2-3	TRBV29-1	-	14	TGCAGCGTTGAAGGCCAGATCAGCACAGATACGCAGTATTTT	CSVEGQISTDTQYF
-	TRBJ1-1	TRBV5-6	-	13	TGTGCCAGCAGCTACGGGGTGAACACTGAAGCTTTCTTT	CASSYGVNTEAFF
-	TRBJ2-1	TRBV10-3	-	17	TGTGCCATCAGTGAGGCCGTTCCAGGGGAAACCTACAATGAGCAGTTCTTC	CAISEAVPGETYNEQFF
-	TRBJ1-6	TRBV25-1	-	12	TGTGCCAGCAGTGAAGTCCGGGGTTCCCTCCACTTT	CASSEVRGSLHF
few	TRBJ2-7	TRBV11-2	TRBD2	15	TGTGCCAGCAGCTCGGAATTAGCGGGAGTGGGAGAGCAGTACTTC	CASSSELAGVGEQYF
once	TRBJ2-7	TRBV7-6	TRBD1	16	TGTGCCAGCAGCGAGTCCTTGGACAGGTGGGCCTACGAGCAGTACTTC	CASSESLDRWAYEQYF
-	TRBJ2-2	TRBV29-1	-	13	TGCAGCGTTGACCAGGGTTACACCGGGGAGCTGTTTTTT	CSVDQGYTGELFF
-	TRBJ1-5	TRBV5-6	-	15	TGTGCCAGCAGCTTGGCAGGGGTTTTGAATCAGCCCCAGCATTTT	CASSLAGVLNQPQHF
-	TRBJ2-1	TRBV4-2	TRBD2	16	TGTGCCAGCAGCCGGCGGACTAGCGGGGGGGGAGATGAGCAGTTCTTC	CASSRRTSGGGDEQFF
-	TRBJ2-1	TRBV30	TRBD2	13	TGTGCCTGGCGACTAGCGGGGGGTAATGAGCAGTTCTTC	CAWRLAGGNEQFF
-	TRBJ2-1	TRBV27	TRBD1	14	TGTGCCAGCAGTTTGCAGGGGGCAGACAATGAGCAGTTCTTC	CASSLQGADNEQFF
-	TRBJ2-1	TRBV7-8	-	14	TGTGCCAGCACGCCCGAGGTAGCGGAACCTGAGCAGTTCTTC	CASTPEVAEPEQFF
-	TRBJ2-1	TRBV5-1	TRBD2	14	TGCGCCAGCAGCTCGGGGGGGCTCAACAATGAGCAGTTCTTC	CASSSGGLNNEQFF
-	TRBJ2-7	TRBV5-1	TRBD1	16	TGCGCCAGCAGCTTGGTCGGTCCCGAGACAGGGCGTGAGCAGTACTTC	CASSLVGPETGREQYF
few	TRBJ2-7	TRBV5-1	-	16	TGCGCCAGCAGCCGCTCGGGACTCCAGAGCTCCTACGAGCAGTACTTC	CASSRSGLQSSYEQYF
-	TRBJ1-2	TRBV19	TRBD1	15	TGTGCCAGTAGTGTGCGGGACAGGTCTAACTATGGCTACACCTTC	CASSVRDRSNYGYTF
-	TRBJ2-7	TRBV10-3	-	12	TGTGCCGTCAGTGAGTCGACGAGGGAGCAGTACTTC	CAVSESTREQYF
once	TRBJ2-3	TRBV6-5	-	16	TGTGCCAGCAGTTACTCGTGGGGGGGCAACACAGATACGCAGTATTTT	CASSYSWGGNTDTQYF
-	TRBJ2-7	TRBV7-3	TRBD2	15	TGTGCCAGCAGCTTAGGTAGCGGGGGACCCTACGAGCAGTACTTC	CASSLGSGGPYEQYF
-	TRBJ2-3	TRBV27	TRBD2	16	TGTGCCAGCAGCTCGCTGGGAGCGGGAGTAAGAGATACGCAGTATTTT	CASSSLGAGVRDTQYF
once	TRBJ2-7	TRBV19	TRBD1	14	TGTGCCAGTAGTAGGACAGGGGGATCCTACGAGCAGTACTTC	CASSRTGGSYEQYF
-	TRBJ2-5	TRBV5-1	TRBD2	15	TGCGCCAGCAGTAGAGATAGCGGGGCACAGGAGACCCAGTACTTC	CASSRDSGAQETQYF
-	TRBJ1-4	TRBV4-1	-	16	TGCGCCAGCAGCCAGGCCCCAAGGGGGAGTAGTGAAAAACTGTTTTTT	CASSQAPRGSSEKLFF
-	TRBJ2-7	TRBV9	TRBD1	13	TGTGCCAGCAGCGAGGACAGGGGCTACGAGCAGTACTTC	CASSEDRGYEQYF
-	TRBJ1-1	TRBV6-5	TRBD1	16	TGTGCCAGCAGTTACACAAGACAGGGGATGGTGACTGAAGCTTTCTTT	CASSYTRQGMVTEAFF
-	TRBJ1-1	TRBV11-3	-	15	TGTGCCAGCAGCAAAAGACAGTTGGGCTACCCGGAAGCTTTCTTT	CASSKRQLGYPEAFF
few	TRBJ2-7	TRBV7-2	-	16	TGTGCCAGCAGCTTACCCTGGCGGGCGCTCTCCTACGAGCAGTACTTC	CASSLPWRALSYEQYF
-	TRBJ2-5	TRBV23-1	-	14	TGCGCCAGCAGTCACTCCGGGAGAAAGGAGACCCAGTACTTC	CASSHSGRKETQYF
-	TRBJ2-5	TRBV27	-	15	TGTGCCAGCAGTTTAAGAGGGATGGCCCAAGAGACCCAGTACTTC	CASSLRGMAQETQYF
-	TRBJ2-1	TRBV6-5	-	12	TGTGCCAGCAGTCCTCTGAGTGGTGAGCAGTTCTTC	CASSPLSGEQFF
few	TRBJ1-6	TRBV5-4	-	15	TGTGCCAGCAGCTTCGGGAGCTCCTATAATTCACCCCTCCACTTT	CASSFGSSYNSPLHF
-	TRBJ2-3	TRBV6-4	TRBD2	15	TGTGCCAGCAGTGAGAAGGCGGGGGGTGTGGATACGCAGTATTTT	CASSEKAGGVDTQYF
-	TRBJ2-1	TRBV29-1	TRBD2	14	TGCAGCGCTGTAGCGGGAGGGACCTACAATGAGCAGTTCTTC	CSAVAGGTYNEQFF
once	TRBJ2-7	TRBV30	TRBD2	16	TGTGCCTGGAGCTTCCCCTCTAGCGGGAGGACATACGAGCAGTACTTC	CAWSFPSSGRTYEQYF
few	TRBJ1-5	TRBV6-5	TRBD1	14	TGTGCCAGCAGTTTTACAGGGGAGAATCAGCCCCAGCATTTT	CASSFTGENQPQHF
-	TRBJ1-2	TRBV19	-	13	TGTGCCAGTATGGCGGGGACTCACTATGGCTACACCTTC	CASMAGTHYGYTF
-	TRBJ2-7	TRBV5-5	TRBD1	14	TGTGCCAGCAGTCCCGGGACAGGTTCCCCCGAGCAGTACTTC	CASSPGTGSPEQYF
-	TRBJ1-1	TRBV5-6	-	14	TGTGCCAGCAGCTTGGCGGGGAGGTGGACTGAAGCTTTCTTT	CASSLAGRWTEAFF
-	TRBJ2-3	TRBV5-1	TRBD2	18	TGCGCCAGCAGCTTGACGACTAGCGGGGGGGGCAAGGTTGATACGCAGTATTTT	CASSLTTSGGGKVDTQYF
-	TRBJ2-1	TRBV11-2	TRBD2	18	TGTGCCAGCAGCTTACATAGCGGGAGGCCCAGCTCCTACAATGAGCAGTTCTTC	CASSLHSGRPSSYNEQFF
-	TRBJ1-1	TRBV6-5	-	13	TGTGCCAGCAGCTTCGGGGGGGGTACTGAAGCTTTCTTT	CASSFGGGTEAFF
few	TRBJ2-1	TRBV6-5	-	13	TGTGCCAGCACCCAAGACAGCTACAATGAGCAGTTCTTC	CASTQDSYNEQFF
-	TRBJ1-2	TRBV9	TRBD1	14	TGTGCCAGCAGCGCCCCCGGACAGGTTCGTGGCTACACCTTC	CASSAPGQVRGYTF
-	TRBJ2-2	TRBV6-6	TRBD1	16	TGTGCCAGCAGTTACCTCGACAGGGGGAACACCGGGGAGCTGTTTTTT	CASSYLDRGNTGELFF
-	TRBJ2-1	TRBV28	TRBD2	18	TGTGCCAGCAGTTTATCCCCCTCTTGGGAGCGGGAGGACAATGAGCAGTTCTTC	CASSLSPSWEREDNEQFF
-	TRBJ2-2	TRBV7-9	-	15	TGTTCCAGCAGCTTGGCACAGGTTGATACCGGGGAGCTGTTTTTT	CSSSLAQVDTGELFF
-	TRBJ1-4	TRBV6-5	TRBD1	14	TGTGCCAGCAGTTTGACAGGGAACACCGAAAAACTGTTTTTT	CASSLTGNTEKLFF
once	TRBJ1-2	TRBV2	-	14	TGTGCCAGCAGTGAAGTTAACAGTTACTATGGCTACACCTTC	CASSEVNSYYGYTF
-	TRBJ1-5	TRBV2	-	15	TGTGCCAGCAGTGAAGGAGTACAGGCAAATCAGCCCCAGCATTTT	CASSEGVQANQPQHF
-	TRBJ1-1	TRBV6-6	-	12	TGTGCCACCATCAGGGAGAACACTGAAGCTTTCTTT	CATIRENTEAFF
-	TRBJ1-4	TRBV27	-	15	TGTGCCAGCCGCCCGACTGGAATGGTGGGTGAAAAACTGTTTTTT	CASRPTGMVGEKLFF
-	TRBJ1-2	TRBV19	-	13	TGTGCCAGTAGTATCACAGTCCTCTATGGCTACACCTTC	CASSITVLYGYTF